The rows below give T cell receptor beta chains drawn from one sample of a study of technical replicates of blood from several donors. Clones were read by immunoSEQ multiplex PCR, and TCRdb kept only the in-frame ones, dropping some. Altogether 67,000 or so clones are present, about 95% being singletons, with the ten largest covering roughly 0.24%. Input material: T cells isolated from PBMCs. The receptor set was obtained from a human donor in good health. Each CDR3 is given without its conserved first and last residue. Each record gives: clone size, V gene, CDR3 protein. Rows give clone size only sometimes, using once, few, many, or a class for an expanded clone.

>once|TRBV21-1
ASPPSDRADQPQH
>.|TRBV9
ASSAPHRGLNSPLH
>few|TRBV5-1
ASSSGQAGQETQY
>.|TRBV7-6
ASSLDWRVAAGGISSSYEQY
>.|TRBV5-1
ASSYNQGRDIQY
>.|TRBV7-9
ASSLGRREGLYGYT
>.|TRBV11-2
ASSLGDRATDTQY
>.|TRBV5-1
ASSLSSPGTTGNTIY
>.|TRBV6-5
ASSYGVKWTYEQY
>.|TRBV5-1
ASSAGRGTNEKLF
>.|TRBV4-1
ASSPARGVNTEAF
>.|TRBV18
ASSPPGQVDNEQF
>.|TRBV6-1
ASSEVGSYGYT
>.|TRBV7-3
ASSLSSGTQY
>.|TRBV5-1
ASSLGEGTEAF
>once|TRBV4-2
ASSRGGADTEAF
>.|TRBV6-5
ASNQRTGQKEAF
>.|TRBV15
ATSPGMISGNTIY
>.|TRBV18
ASSPSGLAGGINIQY
>.|TRBV18
ASSPRQGYEQY
>.|TRBV5-6
ASRIYGSTDTQY
>.|TRBV6-5
ASRTDSGNTIY
>.|TRBV11-2
ASSLEGVAGLYNEQF
>.|TRBV10-3
AISERDSSGYNEQF
>.|TRBV6-1
ASTRDREGEKLF
>.|TRBV7-8
ASSFTPRGFGSNQPQH
>few|TRBV19
ASRTSGDLLYNEQF
>.|TRBV28
ASSLKVPNRAEAF
>.|TRBV29-1
SVRGTLEEKLF
>.|TRBV6-5
ASSYSAYSLNTEAF
>once|TRBV7-9
AVPHPGHYGYT
>.|TRBV11-2
ASSSQSSYNEQF
>.|TRBV5-1
ASSPPSGTGDEKLF
>once|TRBV2
ASSGTANVFGYEQY
>.|TRBV19
ATERGRGGTQY
>.|TRBV19
ASSIGGGGGGALDTQY
>.|TRBV9
ASSAYREEAF
>.|TRBV11-3
ASSPGGRNEKLF
>.|TRBV5-6
ASSYGQGPSYEQY
>once|TRBV6-6
ASSTGDHEQY
>.|TRBV2
ASRQGHLGGTEAF
>.|TRBV5-6
ASSLGGLAVLSYNEQF
>.|TRBV14
AMGRDRVYEQY
>.|TRBV28
ASSPGGTVMNTEAF
>once|TRBV29-1
SVAPRWTSENSYEQY
>.|TRBV5-1
ASSLFGTDIQY